This T cell receptor (beta chain) originates from a study of CD8 T cells in Susac syndrome. RNA, at roughly 0.5 to 1 ug, was reverse transcribed with random hexamers. TCRdb analysed the immunoSEQ multiplex PCR reads with MiXCR anew, one entry per CDR3 protein. Of about 300,000 distinct CDR3 sequences listed, approximately 89% are singletons. Trimming stripped 3 bases from V and 10 bases from J, with 13 bases between. CDR1 is SEHNR and CDR2 is FQNEAQ in the germline V gene (reference sequence). The CDR3 runs to 13 residues. Sequencing of TCR beta was undertaken in CD8+ and CD4+ T cells derived from blood. FACS was used to enrich TEMRA cells, whereas the CD8+ and CD4+ T cells were obtained by negative isolation.

This clonotype originated in a human donor with multiple sclerosis. The sequencing input was CD8+ T cells from PBMCs. The rearrangement uses TRBV7-9 and TRBJ2-1; D is uncertain. The CDR3 here is CASSFRIVDEQFF. The CDR3 DNA reads as TGTGCCAGCAGCTTCCGTATAGTAGACGAGCAGTTCTTC.